Listed here are 29 T cell receptor beta chains from one sample, sequenced in a study of cytomegalovirus exposure and HLA in healthy donors. PCR amplification relied on 60 Vbeta primers (plus 13 Jbeta primers). Libraries were prepared by immunoSEQ multiplex PCR; TCRdb keeps only in-frame clonotypes and omits some of them. There are about 52,000 clones in the sample; approximately 70% occur only once, and about 3% lies in the top ten. Sequences were obtained from PBMCs. The receptors shown here come from a man younger than 35 in good health and CMV-seronegative.

The V and J genes are TRBV6-5 and TRBJ2-7, with 8 bases that match TRBD2. Germline-derived CDR1 and CDR2 are MNHEY and SVGAGI. This CDR3 is 15 amino acids long. Trimming cost V 2 bases and J 2 bases; bases outside gene matches: 5. The CDR3 loop reads CASSYREGGPYEQYF. The CDR3 nucleotides are TGTGCCAGCAGTTACCGGGAGGGAGGCCCCTACGAGCAGTACTTC.

CDR3 DNA sequence: TGCGCCAGCAGCCAGACCGGGACAGGGGGGTACGAGCAGTACTTC. Amino acids: CASSQTGTGGYEQYF. The V and J genes are TRBV4-1 and TRBJ2-7, with TRBD1 identical over 11 bases. The CDR3 consists of 15 residues. V was pared by 3 bases and J by 4 bases, with 5 bases of the junction left unmatched. CDR1 MGHRA and CDR2 YSYEKL come from the germline V gene.

This clone was seen a handful of times. The chain has TRBV6-5 and TRBJ1-5; tentatively, D is TRBD1 (6 bases). The CDR3 has 13 amino acids. V gave up 6 bases and J gave up 4 bases, with 10 bases separating them. The V gene's germline CDR1 is MNHEY and CDR2 SVGAGI. CDR3 loop: CASSTGQNQPQHF. Here the CDR3 DNA reads TGTGCCAGCAGCACGGGACAAAATCAGCCCCAGCATTTT.

The chain combines TRBV6-5 with TRBJ2-7; 7 nucleotides align to TRBD1. The trim removed 0 bases at V and 2 bases at J, leaving 4 bases unmatched. The germline V gene has CDR1 MNHEY and CDR2 SVGAGI. The CDR3 extends over 15 amino acids. The CDR3 loop is CASSYSGQRTYEQYF. CDR3 in DNA: TGTGCCAGCAGTTACTCGGGACAGAGAACCTACGAGCAGTACTTC.

The chain has TRBV7-2 and TRBJ2-2, with 9 bases aligning to TRBD1. Germline V gene lookup returns CDR1 SGHTA and CDR2 FQGNSA. V lost 5 bases, J lost 7 bases, and 11 bases stayed unmatched. This CDR3 contains 16 residues. CDR3 nucleotide sequence: TGTGCCAGCAGCGATACGAGGACAGGGGTAATCGGGGAGCTGTTTTTT. Its translation: CASSDTRTGVIGELFF.

The V call is TRBV19, the J call TRBJ1-2; D unclear. CDR1 LNHDA and CDR2 SQIVND come from the germline V gene (reference sequence). V was clipped by 3 bases and J by 2 bases, with 7 bases between them. The CDR3 extends over 13 amino acids. Here the CDR3 DNA reads TGTGCCAGTAGTATGGCGGGGAACTATGGCTACACCTTC. This codes for CASSMAGNYGYTF.

The chain employs TRBV19 and TRBJ2-5, with TRBD2 as a possible D gene (5 bases). The germline V and J ends were trimmed by 1 base and 4 bases, with 7 bases remaining between them. The CDR3 loop spans 13 amino acids. Looked up from germline, CDR1 is LNHDA and CDR2 is SQIVND (reference sequence). The CDR3 DNA is TGTGCCAGTAGTATAGCTAGCTTAGAGACCCAGTACTTC. Amino acid sequence: CASSIASLETQYF. Full variable domain (rest looked up from reference TRBV19 and TRBJ2-5): DGGITQSPKYLFRKEGQNVTLSCEQNLNHDAMYWYRQDPGQGLRLIYYSQIVNDFQKGDIAEGYSVSREKKESFPLTVTSAQKNPTAFYLCASSIASLETQYFGPGTRLLVL.

The chain carries TRBV4-1 and TRBJ1-4; 8 bases map to TRBD1. In germline, CDR1 is MGHRA, CDR2 YSYEKL. The CDR3 runs to 16 residues. Trimming removed 1 base from V and 7 bases from J; junction bases left unmatched: 8. The CDR3 is CASSQVDREVGEKLFF. The CDR3 DNA follows: TGCGCCAGCAGCCAAGTGGACAGGGAGGTTGGTGAAAAACTGTTTTTT.

This chain connects TRBV7-9 to TRBJ2-5, with 11 bases lining up with TRBD2. Matching the DNA end better, TRBJ2-7 makes the J call doubtful. The V gene's germline CDR1 is SEHNR and CDR2 FQNEAQ (reference sequence). This CDR3 region has 14 residues. CDR3 DNA: TGTGCCAGCAGCGCCGAAACTAGCGGGAGCGAGCAGTACTTC. It translates to CASSAETSGSEQYF.

The CDR3 bases are TGCAGCGCTAGGGACAGGGGGCTCGGACAGCCCCAGCATTTT. Protein sequence: CSARDRGLGQPQHF. The chain recombines TRBV29-1 with TRBJ1-5, with 12 bases that match TRBD1. The CDR3 consists of 14 residues. The V and J ends lost 7 bases and 7 bases, in that order; junction bases with no gene match: 8. The germline V gene encodes CDR1 SQVTM and CDR2 ANQGSEA.

The V and J genes are TRBV29-1 and TRBJ2-7; D might be TRBD1 (6 bases). CDR3 length equals 13 residues. V was cut by 7 bases and J by 4 bases, with 17 bases left in between. The V gene's germline CDR1 is SQVTM and CDR2 ANQGSEA. CDR3 nucleotides: TGCAGCGCTAGAGACAGGTTAGCTTACGAGCAGTACTTC. It codes for CSARDRLAYEQYF.

The J gene is TRBJ2-4, the V gene TRBV29-1; 12 bases align to TRBD1. V lost 5 bases, J lost 2 bases, and 4 bases stayed unmatched. In germline, CDR1 is SQVTM, CDR2 ANQGSEA. The CDR3 has 15 amino acids. In DNA form, the CDR3 reads TGCAGCGTTTGGGGGACAGGGGGCTCCAAAAACATTCAGTACTTC. It encodes CSVWGTGGSKNIQYF.

In DNA, the CDR3 is TGTGCCAGCAGTGAAAGCGGCAGACCTGAGCAGTTCTTC. Its protein product is CASSESGRPEQFF. J is TRBJ2-1 and V is TRBV6-1; possibly TRBD2 for D (5 bases). CDR1 MNHNS and CDR2 SASEGT come from the germline V gene. The CDR3 covers 13 residues. V was shortened by 2 bases and J by 9 bases, with 11 bases between the two germline ends.

This clone showed up just once. The chain uses TRBV28 and TRBJ2-3; D gene uncertain. Trimming pared 4 bases from V and 6 bases from J, leaving 8 bases between. Germline CDR1 MDHEN, CDR2 SYDVKM. This CDR3 is built from 12 residues. The DNA of the CDR3 is TGTGCCAGCAGTTACACCTGGGATACGCAGTATTTT. It encodes CASSYTWDTQYF. Combining the CDR3 with reference TRBV28 and TRBJ2-3 gives the whole variable domain DVKVTQSSRYLVKRTGEKVFLECVQDMDHENMFWYRQDPGLGLRLIYFSYDVKMKEKGDIPEGYSVSREKKERFSLILESASTNQTSMYLCASSYTWDTQYFGPGTRLTVL.

The chain links TRBV5-4 to TRBJ2-5, with D perhaps matching TRBD1 (6 bases). The CDR3 is 13 amino acids. Germline V gene data show CDR1 as SGHNT and CDR2 as YYREEE (reference sequence). Trimming shortened V by 4 bases and J by 4 bases, and 11 bases separated the two germline ends. CDR3 sequence (DNA): TGTGCCAGCAGCGTCGGACAGTCAGAGACCCAGTACTTC. Protein sequence: CASSVGQSETQYF.

The rearrangement uses TRBV18 and TRBJ2-5, with 8 bases lining up with TRBD1. This CDR3 region has 14 residues. V trimming: 8 bases; J trimming: 2 bases; junction bases outside the gene matches: 7. Germline-derived CDR1 and CDR2 are KGHSH and LQKENI. DNA for the CDR3: TGTGCCAGCCCCGACAGGGGTACACAAGAGACCCAGTACTTC. Its protein is CASPDRGTQETQYF. Filled out from reference TRBV18 and TRBJ2-5, the complete variable domain reads NAGVMQNPRHLVRRRGQEARLRCSPMKGHSHVYWYRQLPEEGLKFMVYLQKENIIDESGMPKERFSAEFPKEGPSILRIQQVVRGDSAAYFCASPDRGTQETQYFGPGTRLLVL.

In nucleotides, the CDR3 is TGTGCCAGCAGTTTAAGAGGGACTGGAAACACCATATATTTT. It yields the protein CASSLRGTGNTIYF. This chain connects TRBV28 to TRBJ1-3; D remains unclear. Trimming took off 2 bases at V and 2 bases at J, with 7 bases between the two ends. CDR3 length: 14 amino acids. CDR1 and CDR2 (germline): MDHEN, SYDVKM.

This chain uses TRBV29-1 with TRBJ2-2, with 9 bases matching TRBD2. V was clipped by 4 bases and J by 7 bases; unmatched bases: 4. CDR3 size: 13 residues. Germline CDR1 reads SQVTM; CDR2 reads ANQGSEA. CDR3 residues: CSVGAGGVGELFF. Here the CDR3 DNA reads TGCAGCGTTGGTGCGGGAGGGGTCGGGGAGCTGTTTTTT.

The rearrangement uses TRBV6-5 and TRBJ2-3; 7 nucleotides match TRBD2. Germline values: CDR1 MNHEY, CDR2 SVGAGI. Losses at the gene ends were 6 bases for V and 0 bases for J; bases not matched to a gene: 6. This CDR3 is 15 amino acids long. Written as DNA, the CDR3 is TGTGCCAGCAGCTCCGGGGAGGGTAGCACAGATACGCAGTATTTT. It yields the protein CASSSGEGSTDTQYF.

This sequence joins TRBV5-1 and TRBJ1-2, with D maybe TRBD1 (6 bases). The CDR3 contains 14 residues. The germline V gene has CDR1 SGHRS and CDR2 YFSETQ. Trimming took 3 bases from V and 4 from J, leaving 13 bases between them. CDR3 amino acids: CASSSDLGAYGYTF. In DNA, the CDR3 is TGCGCCAGCAGCTCGGACCTGGGGGCCTATGGCTACACCTTC. Based on the CDR3 plus reference TRBV5-1 and TRBJ1-2, the full variable domain is KAGVTQTPRYLIKTRGQQVTLSCSPISGHRSVSWYQQTPGQGLQFLFEYFSETQRNKGNFPGRFSGRQFSNSRSEMNVSTLELGDSALYLCASSSDLGAYGYTFGSGTRLTVV.

The chain is built from TRBV7-8 and TRBJ2-2; 8 nucleotides match TRBD1. CDR3 size: 15 residues. CDR1 and CDR2 (germline): SGHVS, FQNEAQ. Trimming at V came to 5 bases and at J to 7 bases, leaving 9 bases not matched to a gene. This CDR3 reads CASSLGQGLGGELFF. The CDR3 DNA follows: TGTGCCAGCAGCCTCGGACAGGGCTTAGGCGGGGAGCTGTTTTTT.

CDR3 region: CAWSVWGGGWTEAFF. CDR3 DNA: TGTGCCTGGAGTGTATGGGGGGGTGGTTGGACTGAAGCTTTCTTT. The chain employs TRBV30 and TRBJ1-1; D perhaps matches TRBD1 (5 bases). Per the germline V gene, CDR1 is GTSNPN and CDR2 is SVGIG (reference sequence). The CDR3 runs to 15 residues. Trimming took 0 bases from V and 5 from J, leaving 16 bases between them. Complete variable domain (other parts from reference TRBV30 and TRBJ1-1): SQTIHQWPATLVQPVGSPLSLECTVEGTSNPNLYWYRQAAGRGLQLLFYSVGIGQISSEVPQNLSASRPQDRQFILSSKKLLLSDSGFYLCAWSVWGGGWTEAFFGQGTRLTVV.

The chain couples TRBV7-9 to TRBJ1-1, with 9 bases lining up with TRBD1. Unmatched junction bases numbered 5, after V lost 3 bases and J lost 6 bases. Germline values: CDR1 SEHNR, CDR2 FQNEAQ (reference sequence). The length of the CDR3 is 14 residues. The CDR3 spells CASSLGGTGPEAFF. CDR3 nucleotide sequence: TGTGCCAGCAGCTTGGGCGGGACAGGGCCTGAAGCTTTCTTT.

The chain recombines TRBV10-3 with TRBJ2-2; D perhaps matches TRBD2 (6 bases). The CDR3 runs to 15 residues. Trimming left V 9 bases short and J 3 bases short, with 17 bases between. CDR1 and CDR2 from the germline V gene are ENHRY and SYGVKD. The CDR3 sequence: CAIGGGGTYTGELFF. The CDR3 nucleotides are TGTGCCATTGGAGGTGGGGGGACGTACACCGGGGAGCTGTTTTTT.

The chain has TRBV29-1 and TRBJ2-1; 9 bases are a match to TRBD1. CDR3 length equals 14 residues. Germline V lookup: CDR1 SQVTM, CDR2 ANQGSEA. V lost 6 bases, J lost 7 bases, and 10 bases stayed unmatched. CDR3 protein: CSVDTQGALNEQFF. CDR3 coding DNA: TGCAGCGTCGACACACAGGGGGCTCTTAATGAGCAGTTCTTC.

The chain recombines TRBV2 with TRBJ2-1; 7 positions match TRBD1. The CDR3 loop spans 15 amino acids. CDR1 and CDR2 from the germline V gene are SNHLY and FYNNEI. J was trimmed by 0 bases and V by 4 bases; bases with no gene match: 3. CDR3 sequence (DNA): TGTGCCAGCAGTGCCGGGACAGTCTCCTACAATGAGCAGTTCTTC. This codes for CASSAGTVSYNEQFF.

The gene calls are TRBV4-2 and TRBJ2-7; 9 bases agree with TRBD2. After removal of 4 bases from V and 9 bases from J, the junction contained 28 bases not matched to a gene. The CDR3 is 20 amino acids. The germline V gene has CDR1 LGHNA and CDR2 YNFKEQ. CDR3 in DNA: TGTGCCAGCAGCCCGTCATTAAAATCGGCGCAGCGGGAGGCCCGTTTTGGGCAGTACTTC. This sequence encodes CASSPSLKSAQREARFGQYF.

The chain is built from TRBV6-1 and TRBJ1-1, with D possibly being TRBD1 (6 bases). Germline V gene lookup returns CDR1 MNHNS and CDR2 SASEGT. The length of the CDR3 is 13 residues. V was pared by 7 bases and J by 2 bases, with 11 bases between. The CDR3 coding sequence is TGTGCCAGCATGGCCAGGGGCAACACTGAAGCTTTCTTT. Translating it yields CASMARGNTEAFF.

The chain combines TRBV6-5 with TRBJ2-7; 7 bases fit TRBD1. The germline CDR1 and CDR2 sequences are MNHEY and SVGAGI. After removal of 10 bases from V and 2 bases from J, the junction contained 8 bases not matched to a gene. The CDR3 is 13 residues long. The CDR3 sequence: CATRWQGAYEQYF. CDR3 nucleotide sequence: TGTGCCACTAGGTGGCAGGGGGCCTACGAGCAGTACTTC.